The present TCR beta chain was sequenced within a study of blood T cells in healthy people across ages. General study points: Per million T cells, the diversity of TCR beta decreased roughly linearly as age advanced. In long-lived donors, naive CD4+ cell counts and diversity exceeded those of aged donors.

In germline, CDR1 is DFQATT, CDR2 SNEGSKA (reference sequence). V was clipped by 0 bases and J by 9 bases; unmatched bases: 9. The CDR3 loop spans 15 amino acids. The authors ran a second PCR of roughly 6 to 12 cycles using a sample-barcoded 5' primer and a J-beta primer mix. In TCRdb, the 5' RACE reads were re-called with MiXCR into one record per CDR3 protein. This table has about 640,000 distinct CDR3 sequences, 58% appearing once. On this clonotype itself: Antigen specificity is unknown.

The J gene is TRBJ2-3, the V gene TRBV20-1; 10 bases map to TRBD2. The receptor was derived from a man in his 60s in good health. The sample consisted of blood. The CDR3 nucleotides are TGCAGTGCTAGAGATGGGACTAGCGATGCAGGCACGCAGTATTTT. The encoded protein is CSARDGTSDAGTQYF.